This entry concerns a single T cell receptor beta chain. The treatment: about 20 received Ad26.COV2.S at low or high dose, single or two shots; five or six received placebo; per-sample allocation not given. Day 63 after the first vaccine or placebo injection was the time point for sampling. This table comes from immunoSEQ multiplex PCR, and its TCRdb copy is limited to in-frame clones, with some not included. The sample yields about 350,000 clones, about 88% seen once. The V gene lost 4 bases and the J gene lost 2 bases, with 14 bases spanning the gap. The germline CDR1 and CDR2 sequences are MNHEY and SVGAGI. The CDR3 has 15 residues. This entry comes from a study of Ad26.COV2.S vaccination and SARS-CoV-2 variants.

This chain connects TRBV6-5 to TRBJ1-2; TRBD1 might be the D (5 bases). The sequencing used peripheral blood, collected in a trial of Ad26.COV2.S vaccine versus placebo. The sequence was obtained from a person aged 18-60 years who received the Ad26.COV2.S COVID-19 vaccine or a placebo. CDR3 in amino acids: CASSWDGFNNYGYTF. DNA of the CDR3: TGTGCCAGCAGTTGGGACGGCTTCAACAACTATGGCTACACCTTC.